This T cell receptor (beta chain) was documented in a study of blood T cell repertoires in COVID-19 (dated by TCRdb to 2019 to 2021). In terms of the full investigation: Samples covering the acute and convalescent phases of COVID-19 were provided by collaborators in the United States, Italy and Spain. The prospective study material was composed of cDNA or gDNA derived from T cells, B-cell-depleted T cells, or PBMCs. The dataset comprised deeply sampled blood TCRbeta repertoires from subjects exposed to, actively infected with, or recovered from COVID-19. The repertoires were released in a freely available public database intended as a resource for research on the immune response to SARS-CoV-2. Samples came from the ongoing ImmuneRACE study (first 160 participants) plus 1,254 subjects from 6 global collaborators. Sample metadata almost always included a de-identified subject ID, COVID-19 status, age in years and sex. Where available, HLA class I and class II types were taken from metadata supplied by the sample provider and were not determined by assay-based typing. The study at large found these results: How much clinical and demographic metadata was included differed by source and by participant, and the metadata was provided uncurated.

Inclusive of the bounding cysteine and phenylalanine, the CDR3 is 14 residues long. Kept here is only the CDR3 DNA, which spans 42 bases and is read in frame from base 1. Enrolling through a virtual design, the prospective study's participants ranged in age from roughly 18 to 95 years and lived across roughly 24 United States geographic areas. In the prospective study, cohorts were assigned on the basis of participant-reported clinical history obtained from a screening survey and a study questionnaire. ImmuneRACE Cohort 3 recovered participants were defined by two consecutive negative NP/OP PCR tests, healthcare professional clearance, or symptom resolution. Each participant in the prospective study had whole blood, serum and a nasopharyngeal or oropharyngeal swab collected by mobile phlebotomists. Over an approximately 2-month period, participants in the prospective study had the option of providing additional blood draws and questionnaires. Prospective study blood samples were shipped either frozen or at room temperature before DNA extraction.

TCRbeta CDR3 regions were amplified from genomic DNA by means of the immunoSEQ Assay, a bias-controlled multiplex PCR. From the authors' description of their analysis: The number of nucleated cells in each sample was estimated from the amplification of reference gene primers within the assay. Sequence reads were collapsed and filtered to measure the absolute abundance of every unique TCRbeta CDR3 rearrangement. Productive Simpson clonality was computed per sample as the square root of Simpson's diversity index over productive rearrangements. As stored in TCRdb, this immuneACCESS dataset retains in-frame rearrangements with V and J assigned. A fraction of the clones does not appear; measured against another copy, unresolved V genes explain less than half of the discrepancy, and the remainder lacks a known reason. V, J and clone size derive from that table, while D and trimming were established from the DNA sequence. The sample contains approximately 280,000 clones, roughly 91% of them found a single time. The ten largest clones add up to roughly 1.9% of the sample.

As regards this clone: No antigen is known for it. Per-base quality was not reported, and no clone a single base away is much larger than it.

The receptor's source is a woman aged 60 to 75 who had recovered from COVID-19. The V gene is TRBV21-1 and the J gene is TRBJ1-5; the table's D call TRBD1 went unverified against the DNA. TRBV21-1 is assigned pseudogene status. Sequences were obtained from PBMCs or T cells enriched from blood (not recorded which). The CDR3 protein is CASSKKTGDQPQHF. The nucleotides read TGTGCCAGCAGCAAAAAGACAGGGGATCAGCCCCAGCATTTT.